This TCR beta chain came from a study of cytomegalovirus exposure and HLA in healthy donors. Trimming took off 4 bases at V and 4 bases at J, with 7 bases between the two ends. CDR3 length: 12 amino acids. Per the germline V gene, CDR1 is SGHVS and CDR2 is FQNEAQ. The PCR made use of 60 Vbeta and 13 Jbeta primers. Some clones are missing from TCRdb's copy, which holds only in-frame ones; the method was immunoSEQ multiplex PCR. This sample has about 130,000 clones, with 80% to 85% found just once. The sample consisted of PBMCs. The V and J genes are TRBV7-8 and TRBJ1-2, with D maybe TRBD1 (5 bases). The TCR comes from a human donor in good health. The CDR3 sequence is CASSSTVYGYTF. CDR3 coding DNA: TGTGCCAGCAGCTCGACAGTCTATGGCTACACCTTC.